This T cell receptor beta chain was sequenced during a study of shared clonotypes between healthy human individuals. Findings of the study overall: Larger richness was generally estimated for naive than memory subsets.

As to this clone: The antigen is undetermined.

Measured with immunoSEQ multiplex PCR; TCRdb has only the in-frame clones, and not every one. Among about 520,000 clones listed, 90% to 96% were seen once. Germline CDR1 MDHEN, CDR2 SYDVKM. V trimming: 7 bases; J trimming: 8 bases; junction bases outside the gene matches: 14. This CDR3 has 16 residues. This clonotype was sampled from a woman in her twenties or thirties in good health. V gene TRBV28 combines with J gene TRBJ2-3, with 11 bases identical to TRBD2. The sequenced sample was naive CD4+ T cells sorted from blood. The sample's subset: CD45RA+ positively selected. The CDR3 loop is CASKGDWASGRTTQYF. DNA for the CDR3: TGTGCCAGCAAGGGGGACTGGGCTAGCGGGAGGACTACGCAGTATTTT.